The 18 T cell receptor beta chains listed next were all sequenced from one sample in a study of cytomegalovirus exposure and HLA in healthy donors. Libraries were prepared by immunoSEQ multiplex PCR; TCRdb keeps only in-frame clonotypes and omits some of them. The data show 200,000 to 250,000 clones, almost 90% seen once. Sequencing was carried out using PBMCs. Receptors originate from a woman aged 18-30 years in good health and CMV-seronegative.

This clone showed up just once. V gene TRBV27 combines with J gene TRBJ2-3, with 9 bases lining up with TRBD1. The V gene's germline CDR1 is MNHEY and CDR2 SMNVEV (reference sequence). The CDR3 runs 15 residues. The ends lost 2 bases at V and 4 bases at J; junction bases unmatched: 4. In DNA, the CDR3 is TGTGCCAGCAGTTTAGTAGGACAGGGGCCAGATACGCAGTATTTT. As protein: CASSLVGQGPDTQYF.

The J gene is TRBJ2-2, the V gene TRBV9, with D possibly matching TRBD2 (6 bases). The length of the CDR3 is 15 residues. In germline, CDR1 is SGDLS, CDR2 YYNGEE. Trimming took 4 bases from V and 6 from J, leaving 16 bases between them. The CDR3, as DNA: TGTGCCAGCAGCCCCCCGGGAGTGCGAGCCGGGGAGCTGTTTTTT. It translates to CASSPPGVRAGELFF.

The DNA for the CDR3 is TGTGCCAGCAGCCCCCGACAGGGAGCTTACGAGCAGTACTTC. This gives the protein CASSPRQGAYEQYF. V usage is TRBV9 and J usage is TRBJ2-7, with TRBD1 identical over 7 bases. The germline gives CDR1 SGDLS, CDR2 YYNGEE. The trim removed 4 bases at V and 4 bases at J, leaving 8 bases unmatched. The CDR3 covers 14 residues.

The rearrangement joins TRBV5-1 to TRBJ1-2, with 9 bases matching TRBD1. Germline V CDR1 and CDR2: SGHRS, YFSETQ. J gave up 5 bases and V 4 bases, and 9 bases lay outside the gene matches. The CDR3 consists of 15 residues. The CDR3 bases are TGCGCCAGCAGCACCACAGGGGGCGAAAGATATGGCTACACCTTC. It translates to CASSTTGGERYGYTF.

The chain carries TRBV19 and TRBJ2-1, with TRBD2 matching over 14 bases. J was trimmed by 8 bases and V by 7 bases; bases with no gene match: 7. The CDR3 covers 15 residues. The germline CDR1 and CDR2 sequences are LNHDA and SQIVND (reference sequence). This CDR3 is CASNPGLAGAHEQFF. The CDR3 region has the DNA TGTGCCAGTAACCCGGGACTAGCGGGGGCCCATGAGCAGTTCTTC. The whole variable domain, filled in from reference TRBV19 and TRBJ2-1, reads DGGITQSPKYLFRKEGQNVTLSCEQNLNHDAMYWYRQDPGQGLRLIYYSQIVNDFQKGDIAEGYSVSREKKESFPLTVTSAQKNPTAFYLCASNPGLAGAHEQFFGPGTRLTVL.

Written as DNA, the CDR3 is TGTGCCAGCAGCTTAGGCGGGAGGGGGGTAGATACGCAGTATTTT. It codes for CASSLGGRGVDTQYF. This rearrangement joins TRBV11-2 to TRBJ2-3, with TRBD2 identical over 9 bases. Looked up from germline, CDR1 is SGHAT and CDR2 is FQNNGV. With 1 base clipped from V and 5 bases from J, the junction kept 4 bases outside the gene matches. The CDR3 consists of 15 residues. The whole variable domain, remainder taken from reference TRBV11-2 and TRBJ2-3, is EAGVAQSPRYKIIEKRQSVAFWCNPISGHATLYWYQQILGQGPKLLIQFQNNGVVDDSQLPKDRFSAERLKGVDSTLKIQPAKLEDSAVYLCASSLGGRGVDTQYFGPGTRLTVL.

The CDR3 bases are TGTGCCAGCAGCTTAGGAGGGACTTTGAACACTGAAGCTTTCTTT. This gives the protein CASSLGGTLNTEAFF. V usage is TRBV7-2 and J usage is TRBJ1-1; tentatively, D is TRBD1 (5 bases). Looked up from germline, CDR1 is SGHTA and CDR2 is FQGNSA. This CDR3 contains 15 residues. V lost 1 base and J 0 bases, leaving 9 bases between the germline ends. Supplemented by reference TRBV7-2 and TRBJ1-1, the full variable domain reads GAGVSQSPSNKVTEKGKDVELRCDPISGHTALYWYRQSLGQGLEFLIYFQGNSAPDKSGLPSDRFSAERTGGSVSTLTIQRTQQEDSAVYLCASSLGGTLNTEAFFGQGTRLTVV.

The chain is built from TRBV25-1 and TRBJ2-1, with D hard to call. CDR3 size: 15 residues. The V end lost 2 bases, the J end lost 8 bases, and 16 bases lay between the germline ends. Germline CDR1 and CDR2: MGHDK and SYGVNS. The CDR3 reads CASSERTGVGDEQFF. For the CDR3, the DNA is TGTGCCAGCAGTGAAAGAACCGGAGTTGGAGATGAGCAGTTCTTC.

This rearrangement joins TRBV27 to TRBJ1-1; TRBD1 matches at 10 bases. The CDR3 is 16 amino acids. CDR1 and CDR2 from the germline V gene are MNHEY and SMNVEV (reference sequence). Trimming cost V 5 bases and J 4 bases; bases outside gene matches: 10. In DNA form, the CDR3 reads TGTGCCAGCAGTGCACTTCTGGGACAGGGGATCACTGAAGCTTTCTTT. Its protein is CASSALLGQGITEAFF.

This CDR3 reads CASSPGLQSFYEQYF. In nucleotides, the CDR3 is TGTGCCAGCAGCCCCGGACTCCAAAGTTTTTACGAGCAGTACTTC. The chain couples TRBV6-5 to TRBJ2-7, with D possibly TRBD2 on 5 matching bases. The germline V and J ends were trimmed by 6 bases and 4 bases, with 19 bases remaining between them. The germline gives CDR1 MNHEY, CDR2 SVGAGI. The CDR3 runs 15 residues.

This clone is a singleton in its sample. For the CDR3, the DNA is TGTGCCAGCAGCCCAATGGGCGGGCCACACTATGGCTACACCTTC. It yields the protein CASSPMGGPHYGYTF. The J gene is TRBJ1-2, the V gene TRBV2; D is undetermined. The germline CDR1 and CDR2 sequences are SNHLY and FYNNEI. Deletions cut 6 bases from V and 3 bases from J, with 17 bases between. The CDR3 spans 15 residues.

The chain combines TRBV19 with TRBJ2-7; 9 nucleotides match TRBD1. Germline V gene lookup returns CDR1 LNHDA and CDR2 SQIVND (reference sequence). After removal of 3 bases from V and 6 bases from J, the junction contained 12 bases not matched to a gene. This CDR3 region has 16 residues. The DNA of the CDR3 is TGTGCCAGTAGTATGGCAGGACAGGGGCTGGGGGGCGAGCAGTACTTC. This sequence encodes CASSMAGQGLGGEQYF.

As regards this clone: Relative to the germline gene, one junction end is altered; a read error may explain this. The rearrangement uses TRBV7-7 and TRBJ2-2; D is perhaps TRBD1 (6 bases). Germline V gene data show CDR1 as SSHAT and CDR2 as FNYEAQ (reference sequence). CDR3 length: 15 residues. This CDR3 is CASSSRPRGYGELFF. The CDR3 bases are TGTGCTAGCAGCTCCCGGCCGAGGGGGTACGGGGAGCTGTTTTTT.

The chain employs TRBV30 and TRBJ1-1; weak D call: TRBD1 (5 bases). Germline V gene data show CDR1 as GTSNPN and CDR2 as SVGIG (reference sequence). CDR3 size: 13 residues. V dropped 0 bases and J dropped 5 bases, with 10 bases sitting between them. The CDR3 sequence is CAWSVLKGTEAFF. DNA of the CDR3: TGTGCCTGGAGTGTATTGAAGGGGACTGAAGCTTTCTTT.

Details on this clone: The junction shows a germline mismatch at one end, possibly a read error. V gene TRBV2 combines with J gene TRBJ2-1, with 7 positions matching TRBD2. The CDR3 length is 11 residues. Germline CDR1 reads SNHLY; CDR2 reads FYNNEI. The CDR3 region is CASSSWEGRIF. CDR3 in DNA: TGTGCCAGCAGTTCGTGGGAGGGCCGAATCTTC.

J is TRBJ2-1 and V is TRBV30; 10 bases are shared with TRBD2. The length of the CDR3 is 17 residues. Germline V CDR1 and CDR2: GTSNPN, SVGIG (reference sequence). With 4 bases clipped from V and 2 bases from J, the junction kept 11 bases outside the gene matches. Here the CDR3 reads CAWILAGDLRPYNEQFF. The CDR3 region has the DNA TGTGCCTGGATCCTAGCGGGGGATCTTCGTCCCTACAATGAGCAGTTCTTC.

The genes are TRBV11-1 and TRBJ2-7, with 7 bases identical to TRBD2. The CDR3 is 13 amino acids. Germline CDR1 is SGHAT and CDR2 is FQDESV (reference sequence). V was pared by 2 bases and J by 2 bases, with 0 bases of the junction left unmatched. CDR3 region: CASSLSGTYEQYF. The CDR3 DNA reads TGTGCCAGCAGCTTAAGCGGGACCTACGAGCAGTACTTC.

CDR3 residues: CASSSPPEPVQPQHF. DNA for the CDR3: TGTGCCAGCAGCTCTCCTCCGGAGCCGGTTCAGCCCCAGCATTTT. The chain employs TRBV7-9 and TRBJ1-5; D not resolved. V was shortened by 4 bases and J by 6 bases, with 16 bases between the two germline ends. This CDR3 has 15 amino acids. Germline lookup yields CDR1 SEHNR and CDR2 FQNEAQ (reference sequence).